Below are 18 T cell receptor beta chains sequenced from a single sample in a study of breast tumors, draining lymph nodes, adjacent tissues. TCRdb redid the calling of the multiplex PCR reads with MiXCR, one entry per CDR3 protein. Among more than 250,000 distinct CDR3 sequences listed, roughly 30% were seen once. Samples came from axillary lymph nodes draining the breast cancer. Sample: axillary lymph node tissue. The origin of the receptors is a female donor with breast cancer. Some clones in this sample may be carry-over from other donors' samples.

Note on this clonotype: At one of its ends the junction is not consistent with the germline gene, which may arise from a read error. V and J are TRBV5-4 and TRBJ2-7, with a tentative D call TRBD1 (5 bases). Germline CDR1 reads SGHNT; CDR2 reads YYREEE (reference sequence). This CDR3 region has 13 residues. The DNA of the CDR3 is TGTGTCAGCAGCTTTCAGGGTTCCTACGAGCAGTACTTC. This sequence encodes CVSSFQGSYEQYF. Full variable domain (missing parts from reference TRBV5-4 and TRBJ2-7): ETGVTQSPTHLIKTRGQQVTLRCSSQSGHNTVSWYQQALGQGPQFIFQYYREEENGRGNFPPRFSGLQFPNYSSELNVNALELDDSALYLCVSSFQGSYEQYFGPGTRLTVT.

The count of this clonotype is one. The chain has TRBV7-9 and TRBJ2-5; D possibly matches TRBD1 or TRBD2 (5 bases each). V lost 1 base and J 9 bases, leaving 15 bases between the germline ends. Germline-derived CDR1 and CDR2 are SEHNR and FQNEAQ (reference sequence). This CDR3 comprises 14 residues. CDR3 residues: CASSLGGTQGAQYF. DNA for the CDR3: TGTGCCAGCAGCTTAGGAGGGACCCAAGGGGCCCAGTACTTC.

In this sample, this clonotype turned up a few times. The chain has TRBV10-1 and TRBJ2-3; TRBD2 matches at 7 bases. The germline V gene encodes CDR1 WNHNN and CDR2 SYGVQD (reference sequence). The CDR3 covers 19 residues. The V gene end was trimmed by 2 bases and the J gene end by 0 bases; junction bases not matched to a gene: 14. The CDR3 DNA reads TGCGCCAGCAGTGAGCCAGCGGCTAGCGGAGCATCAAGCACAGATACGCAGTATTTT. Its protein product is CASSEPAASGASSTDTQYF.

The CDR3 is CSATGGSTDTQYF. The CDR3 nucleotides are TGCAGTGCCACCGGTGGATCCACAGATACGCAGTATTTT. The genes are TRBV20-1 and TRBJ2-3; D gene ambiguous. V lost 6 bases and J lost 2, with 12 bases in between. CDR3 length: 13 amino acids. Germline CDR1 DFQATT, CDR2 SNEGSKA (reference sequence).

Notes on this clonotype: This clone may be a read error of a much larger clone one base away. The V and J genes are TRBV4-1 and TRBJ1-6, with D perhaps matching TRBD1 (5 bases). Germline lookup yields CDR1 MGHRA and CDR2 YSYEKL. The length of the CDR3 is 17 residues. The CDR3 coding sequence is TGCGCCAGCAGCCAAGATAATCTCCCAAACGGGGCTTCACCCCTCTACTTT. Encoded protein: CASSQDNLPNGASPLYF.

This clonotype appeared many times. The chain combines TRBV10-2 with TRBJ2-2; TRBD1 or TRBD2 may be the D gene (5 bases each). This CDR3 contains 13 residues. V was trimmed by 8 bases and J by 1 base, leaving 8 bases between them. Germline CDR1 is WSHSY and CDR2 is SAAADI. In DNA, the CDR3 is TGCGCCAGCTTGGGGGAGAACACCGGGGAGCTGTTTTTT. Residues: CASLGENTGELFF.

Turning to this clonotype: One base away lies a much larger clone, so this may be a sequencing read error. In this CDR3 the conserved last residue, phenylalanine or tryptophan, is missing, so a read error is likely. The chain links TRBV19 to TRBJ2-1, with D maybe TRBD2 (5 bases). CDR3 size: 15 residues. The germline CDR1 and CDR2 sequences are LNHDA and SQIVND (reference sequence). V was shortened by 3 bases and J by 5 bases, with 14 bases between the two germline ends. The CDR3 region is CASSIGGSGNNEQFS. The CDR3 bases are TGTGCCAGTAGTATCGGTGGGAGTGGAAACAATGAGCAGTTCTCC.

The J gene is TRBJ2-7, the V gene TRBV5-4; a weak D match, TRBD1 (6 bases). V lost 0 bases and J 5 bases, leaving 12 bases between the germline ends. This CDR3 is built from 14 residues. Germline loops: CDR1 SGHNT, CDR2 YYREEE (reference sequence). Here the CDR3 DNA reads TGTGCCAGCAGCTTGGTATATAGGGACAACGAGCAGTACTTC. As protein: CASSLVYRDNEQYF.

To note about this clonotype: A read error may produce the germline difference seen at one junction end. The chain employs TRBV5-1 and TRBJ1-4; D gene unclear. Per germline, CDR1 SGHRS and CDR2 YFSETQ. The CDR3 has 13 residues. The CDR3 is CASSLDGNENLFF. The CDR3, as DNA: TGCGCCAGCAGCTTGGATGGAAATGAAAACCTGTTTTTT.

Many counts were recorded for this clonotype. This chain connects TRBV15 to TRBJ1-2; TRBD1 might be the D (6 bases). Germline V lookup: CDR1 LNHNV, CDR2 YYDKDF (reference sequence). CDR3 length: 14 amino acids. Trimming left V 0 bases short and J 4 bases short, with 9 bases between. In DNA, the CDR3 is TGTGCCACCAGCAGAGAGGGGGGCTCCTATGGCTACACCTTC. Amino acid sequence: CATSREGGSYGYTF.

This clonotype has a count of ten or more. This chain connects TRBV6-1 to TRBJ2-1, with D possibly being TRBD2 (6 bases). In germline, CDR1 is MNHNS, CDR2 SASEGT. There are 16 residues in the CDR3. Trimming shortened V by 6 bases and J by 0 bases, and 15 bases separated the two germline ends. In DNA, the CDR3 is TGTGCCAGCAGATATAGCGGACCCAGCTCCTACAATGAGCAGTTCTTC. As protein: CASRYSGPSSYNEQFF.

About this clonotype: Just one base apart from a much larger clone, this may be a read error. Likely a read error: the CDR3 ends without its conserved phenylalanine or tryptophan. The chain has TRBV7-9 and TRBJ2-5; 8 bases align to TRBD1. The germline gives CDR1 SEHNR, CDR2 FQNEAQ (reference sequence). There are 14 residues in the CDR3. The DNA of the CDR3 is TGCGCCAGCAGCAGCGAGACAGGGGCTGAGACCCAGTACCTC. Protein product: CASSSETGAETQYL.

This clonotype was detected only a few times. The V call is TRBV3-1, the J call TRBJ2-7; D may be TRBD1 (6 bases). Germline V gene data show CDR1 as LGHDT and CDR2 as YNNKEL (reference sequence). Deletions cut 1 base from V and 6 bases from J, with 16 bases between. The length of the CDR3 is 15 residues. The CDR3 bases are TGTGCCAGCAGCCAAGGGGACAATTACGCTGCCGAGCAGTACTTC. Residues: CASSQGDNYAAEQYF.

In its sample, this clonotype was seen once. A read error may explain this, as a much larger clone is one base away. The chain uses TRBV12-3 or TRBV12-4 and TRBJ1-3; 7 nucleotides align to TRBD1. The CDR3 is 16 residues long. The CDR3 spells CASSTRGQAPGSTIYF. The CDR3 DNA sequence: TGTGCCAGCAGCACGCGTGGACAGGCTCCTGGAAGCACCATATATTTT.

The chain uses TRBV29-1 and TRBJ2-1, with 10 bases lining up with TRBD1. J was trimmed by 8 bases and V by 8 bases; bases with no gene match: 9. This CDR3 contains 13 residues. CDR1 is SQVTM and CDR2 is ANQGSEA in the germline V gene. CDR3 sequence (DNA): TGCAGCTTGGACAGGGGGAAGTTTGATGAGCAGTTCTTC. Its protein is CSLDRGKFDEQFF.

Many counts were recorded for this clonotype. The chain links TRBV5-1 to TRBJ2-2; 7 nucleotides line up with TRBD1. Trimming cost V 1 base and J 6 bases; bases outside gene matches: 3. Germline V gene data show CDR1 as SGHRS and CDR2 as YFSETQ. This CDR3 has 14 residues. CDR3 residues: CASSLSTGAGELFF. CDR3 sequence (DNA): TGCGCCAGCAGCTTGTCTACAGGGGCCGGGGAGCTGTTTTTT. The variable domain in full, completed from reference TRBV5-1 and TRBJ2-2, reads KAGVTQTPRYLIKTRGQQVTLSCSPISGHRSVSWYQQTPGQGLQFLFEYFSETQRNKGNFPGRFSGRQFSNSRSEMNVSTLELGDSALYLCASSLSTGAGELFFGEGSRLTVL.

This clonotype has a count of ten or more. The chain uses TRBV20-1 and TRBJ2-3; 8 bases align to TRBD2. The CDR3 is 16 residues long. With 0 bases clipped from V and 6 bases from J, the junction kept 11 bases outside the gene matches. CDR1 DFQATT and CDR2 SNEGSKA come from the germline V gene (reference sequence). The DNA of the CDR3 is TGCAGTGCTAGAGATCCAGCGGGAGAGGGATTCGATACGCAGTATTTT. Residues: CSARDPAGEGFDTQYF.

This clonotype was recorded many times. The chain carries TRBV5-4 and TRBJ2-7; D ambiguous. CDR1 is SGHNT, CDR2 YYREEE, per germline (reference sequence). The CDR3 is 12 amino acids. Trimming removed 0 bases at V and 6 bases at J, with 7 bases between. The CDR3 coding sequence is TGTGCCAGCAGCTTGGGCGGTTCCGAGCAGTACTTC. Protein product: CASSLGGSEQYF.